A single sample is the source of the 8 T cell receptor beta chains below, sequenced in a study of cytomegalovirus exposure and HLA in healthy donors. Only in-frame clones appear in the TCRdb table, and some are missing; sequencing was by immunoSEQ multiplex PCR. The table records over 200,000 clones, just over 85% of them present only once. The source material was PBMCs. The origin of the receptors is a woman younger than 35 in good health and CMV-seronegative.

The rearrangement links TRBV6-1 to TRBJ1-1; TRBD1 aligns across 7 bases. This CDR3 has 12 residues. V was pared by 2 bases and J by 9 bases, with 3 bases of the junction left unmatched. Per germline, CDR1 MNHNS and CDR2 SASEGT. The CDR3, as DNA: TGTGCCAGCAGTGAACCGGGACAGAAAGCTTTCTTT. Its translation: CASSEPGQKAFF.

This clone was seen only once. The rearrangement links TRBV5-1 to TRBJ2-1; 10 positions match TRBD2. The germline gives CDR1 SGHRS, CDR2 YFSETQ. With V trimmed by 1 base and J by 4 bases, 11 bases remained unmatched. CDR3 length: 18 amino acids. The CDR3 sequence is CASSLSGRASGGYNEQFF. CDR3 sequence (DNA): TGCGCCAGCAGCTTGTCCGGTCGGGCTAGCGGGGGTTACAATGAGCAGTTCTTC.

The chain links TRBV6-5 to TRBJ2-1, with D perhaps TRBD1 (6 bases). Germline V gives CDR1 MNHEY, CDR2 SVGAGI. V was clipped by 6 bases and J by 0 bases, with 6 bases between them. There are 13 residues in the CDR3. This CDR3 is CASRGGSYNEQFF. For the CDR3, the DNA is TGTGCCAGCAGAGGGGGCTCCTACAATGAGCAGTTCTTC.

The V and J genes are TRBV5-6 and TRBJ2-7; 7 positions agree with TRBD2. Germline CDR1 and CDR2: SGHDT and YYEEEE. Losses at the gene ends were 2 bases for V and 2 bases for J; bases not matched to a gene: 13. The CDR3 is made up of 17 amino acids. In DNA form, the CDR3 reads TGTGCCAGCAGCTTATCTAGCGGCGTACGTTTCACCTACGAGCAGTACTTC. Its translation: CASSLSSGVRFTYEQYF.

The chain carries TRBV19 and TRBJ2-6; 9 bases map to TRBD1. Germline V CDR1 and CDR2: LNHDA, SQIVND (reference sequence). The CDR3 has 17 residues. V dropped 4 bases and J dropped 4; count of bases not matched to a gene: 8. The CDR3 protein is CASSRDRVQLGANVLTF. The CDR3 DNA sequence: TGTGCCAGTAGTAGGGACAGGGTGCAGTTGGGGGCCAACGTCCTGACTTTC.

This chain joins TRBV4-3 and TRBJ2-7; 14 nucleotides agree with TRBD2. This CDR3 has 17 amino acids. V was clipped by 1 base and J by 1 base; unmatched bases: 3. CDR1 and CDR2 from the germline V gene are LGHNA and YSLEER. CDR3 region: CASSQGLAGGRSYEQYF. The CDR3, as DNA: TGCGCCAGCAGCCAAGGACTAGCGGGAGGGCGATCCTACGAGCAGTACTTC.

Comment on this clone: One end of the junction is discordant with germline, which a read error may explain. The V call is TRBV27, the J call TRBJ1-1, with D uncertain. Germline CDR1 is MNHEY and CDR2 is SMNVEV (reference sequence). The CDR3 covers 17 residues. The CDR3 here is CASRSLLRTRVKTEAFF. The CDR3 DNA reads as TGTGCCAGCAGGTCCTTACTCCGGACTCGCGTGAAGACTGAAGCTTTCTTT.

The genes are TRBV4-1 and TRBJ1-2, with 10 bases fitting TRBD1. With 3 bases clipped from V and 4 bases from J, the junction kept 5 bases outside the gene matches. This CDR3 is built from 15 residues. Germline V lookup: CDR1 MGHRA, CDR2 YSYEKL. The CDR3 nucleotides read TGCGCCAGCAGCCATGTACGGGACAGGGGCTATGGCTACACCTTC. Translated, it gives CASSHVRDRGYGYTF.